Listed below are T cell receptor beta chains from one sample, sequenced in a study of OX40 agonist ivuxolimab in advanced cancers. Sequencing used immunoSEQ multiplex PCR; TCRdb keeps in-frame clones, though not all of them. The sample has about 99,000 clones, roughly 95% seen once; the top ten hold about 2.1%. The material was CD4+ or CD8+ T cells sorted from blood, obtained in a trial of the OX40 agonist ivuxolimab. Source of these receptors: an adult with an advanced solid tumor such as melanoma, head and neck, liver or kidney cancer. Both conserved end residues are part of each CDR3. A D gene is named only where the DNA matches it firmly. Expanded clones get a size class; other rows say once, few or many, or leave the size out.

V gene,D gene,clone size,J gene,CDR3 DNA,CDR3 protein
TRBV10-3,NA,NA,TRBJ1-4,TGTGCCATCAGTGAGTCGCTATACTCAACTAATGAAAAACTGTTTTTT,CAISESLYSTNEKLFF
TRBV21-1,NA,NA,TRBJ1-5,TGTGCCAGCAGCAAAGAGTTTATGCAGCCCGGACGGCCCCAGCATTTT,CASSKEFMQPGRPQHF
TRBV6-1,NA,NA,TRBJ1-3,TGTGCCAGCGGCGGAGACAGAAACTCTGGAAACACCATATATTTT,CASGGDRNSGNTIYF
TRBV9,TRBD1,NA,TRBJ2-7,TGTGCCAGCAGCGTAGCTGGGACAGGGGGCTACGAGCAGTACTTC,CASSVAGTGGYEQYF
TRBV7-7,NA,NA,TRBJ2-3,TGTGCCAGCAGCTTAGTGGGGGGAGATACGCAGTATTTT,CASSLVGGDTQYF
TRBV28,TRBD2,NA,TRBJ2-1,TGTGCCAGCGAGGGACTAGCGAACTACAATGAGCAGTTCTTC,CASEGLANYNEQFF
TRBV5-4,NA,NA,TRBJ2-7,TGTGCCAGCAGAATGGGGGTCCGGCTGATTTACGAGCAGTACTTC,CASRMGVRLIYEQYF
TRBV10-3,NA,NA,TRBJ2-2,TGTGCCATCAGTGAGATTTTGGATAGTGGGAATACCGGGGAGCTGTTTTTT,CAISEILDSGNTGELFF
TRBV7-2,NA,NA,TRBJ1-5,TGTGCCAGCTCCCCCCCGGCAACAGGATTTTATCAGCCCCAGCATTTT,CASSPPATGFYQPQHF
TRBV6-5,NA,NA,TRBJ1-3,TGTGCCAGCACCAAGGGCTCTGGAAACACCATATATTTT,CASTKGSGNTIYF
TRBV7-9,TRBD2,NA,TRBJ2-7,TGTGCCAGCAGCTGCGGGAGGGGGGGATACGAGCAGTACTTC,CASSCGRGGYEQYF
TRBV7-2,NA,NA,TRBJ2-7,TGTGCCAGCAGCTTAGCCCCGGGGGACGAGCAGTACTTC,CASSLAPGDEQYF
TRBV28,NA,NA,TRBJ2-2,TGTGCCAGCGCCTCTGACACCGGGGAGCTGTTTTTT,CASASDTGELFF
TRBV4-3,NA,NA,TRBJ2-2,TGCGCCAGCAGCCCCGTGGGCAGGGACACCGGGGAGCTGTTTTTT,CASSPVGRDTGELFF
TRBV29-1,NA,NA,TRBJ1-2,TGCAGCGTTGAGTGGGGAGGCAAAGGCTACACCTTC,CSVEWGGKGYTF
TRBV27,NA,few,TRBJ1-1,TGTGCCAGCGGGGACATTTTGAACACTGAAGCTTTCTTT,CASGDILNTEAFF
TRBV25-1,NA,NA,TRBJ2-6,TGTGCCACCTCTACAGGGCCTGGGGCCAACGTCCTGACTTTC,CATSTGPGANVLTF
TRBV5-6,NA,NA,TRBJ1-2,TGTGCCAGCAGCGATACCCGGGTCTATGGCTACACCTTC,CASSDTRVYGYTF
TRBV19,NA,NA,TRBJ1-1,TGTGCCAGTAGTATCGGCCGGAACACTGAAGCTTTCTTT,CASSIGRNTEAFF
TRBV27,NA,NA,TRBJ1-1,TGTGCCAGCAGTTACCTCAGGGAGAACACTGAAGCTTTCTTT,CASSYLRENTEAFF
TRBV6-1,TRBD2,NA,TRBJ2-5,TGTGCCAGCAGTGGAGCGGGGGTCAACCAAGAGACCCAGTACTTC,CASSGAGVNQETQYF
TRBV4-1,TRBD2,few,TRBJ2-7,TGCGCCAGCAGCCAAGAAGGGCGGGAGGGGAACGAGCAGTACTTC,CASSQEGREGNEQYF
TRBV11-3,TRBD2,NA,TRBJ2-1,TGTGCCAGCTCCCCTAGCGGGGGGGTGAATGAGCAGTTCTTC,CASSPSGGVNEQFF
TRBV25-1,NA,NA,TRBJ2-5,TGTGCCAGCAGTGAAGGGGGCTCGCTAGAGACCCAGTACTTC,CASSEGGSLETQYF
TRBV6-4,NA,NA,TRBJ2-1,TGTGCCAGCAGTGAAAGGGGTGGAAGCAACAATGAGCAGTTCTTC,CASSERGGSNNEQFF
TRBV27,TRBD1,NA,TRBJ1-2,TGTGCCAGCAGTTTCGAAGGGGGCCGCTATGGCTACACCTTC,CASSFEGGRYGYTF
TRBV7-9,NA,NA,TRBJ1-2,TGTGCCAGCAGCCCCCCGGGCGGGACTGGCACAGTGGATGGCTACACCTTC,CASSPPGGTGTVDGYTF
TRBV19,NA,once,TRBJ2-2,TGTGCCAGTAGTCCTCCCGGGGAGCTGTTTTTT,CASSPPGELFF
TRBV7-6,NA,NA,TRBJ2-7,TGTGCCAGCAGCTTTAGTGGTAGCGCCCACGACTCCTACGAGCAGTACTTC,CASSFSGSAHDSYEQYF
TRBV7-9,NA,NA,TRBJ1-2,TGTGCCAGCAGCTCCCTGGGTCGGCATGGCTACACCTTC,CASSSLGRHGYTF
TRBV5-3,NA,once,TRBJ1-2,TGTGCCAGAAGCATACTATCCCACACGAGCCTCTATGGCTACACCTTC,CARSILSHTSLYGYTF
TRBV5-4,NA,NA,TRBJ2-2,TGTGCCAGCAGTGGAGGGAACACCGGGGAGCTGTTTTTT,CASSGGNTGELFF
TRBV6-5,NA,NA,TRBJ1-5,TGTGCCAGCAGTGACAGGACGAGGGCTCAGCCCCAGCATTTT,CASSDRTRAQPQHF
TRBV5-1,NA,NA,TRBJ1-4,TGCGCCAGCAGCTCCCCGCCCCATGAAAAACTGTTTTTT,CASSSPPHEKLFF
TRBV5-6,NA,once,TRBJ2-7,TGTGCCAGCAGCTTAAGTCCCCGGGCTGGAGAGCAGTACTTC,CASSLSPRAGEQYF
TRBV29-1,TRBD2,NA,TRBJ2-7,TGCAGCGTAAAACCCGGGACTAGCGCGGGCCGCTACGAGCAGTACTTC,CSVKPGTSAGRYEQYF
TRBV4-1,TRBD2,once,TRBJ2-3,TGCGCCAGCAGCCAGCAAGCGGGGGGGCACACAGATACGCAGTATTTT,CASSQQAGGHTDTQYF
TRBV5-4,TRBD1,NA,TRBJ1-4,TGTGCCAGCAGCTACAGACAGGGAGATAATGAAAAACTGTTTTTT,CASSYRQGDNEKLFF
TRBV7-3,NA,NA,TRBJ2-1,TGTGCCAGCAGCCCGGACGGGATTCCCTACAATGAGCAGTTCTTC,CASSPDGIPYNEQFF
TRBV6-5,TRBD2,NA,TRBJ2-5,TGTGCCAGCAGTTCCCTACTAGCGGGAATGGGAGAGACCCAGTACTTC,CASSSLLAGMGETQYF
TRBV7-9,TRBD1,NA,TRBJ1-2,TGTGCCAGCAGCTCCGGGACAGGGGTTTATGGCTACACCTTC,CASSSGTGVYGYTF
TRBV7-8,TRBD1,medium-sized,TRBJ2-7,TGTGCCAGCAGCTTGGGACAGGGGGCCTACGAGCAGTACTTC,CASSLGQGAYEQYF
TRBV4-1,TRBD1,NA,TRBJ1-4,TGCGCCAGCAGCCGCTCGACAGGGATGGGTGAAAAACTGTTTTTT,CASSRSTGMGEKLFF
TRBV2,TRBD1,NA,TRBJ2-1,TGTGCCAGCAGTGGCAGGGGGCTAAACAATGAGCAGTTCTTC,CASSGRGLNNEQFF
TRBV4-1,NA,NA,TRBJ1-5,TGCGCCAGCAGCCTAGGACAGTCGGCACAGCCCCAGCATTTT,CASSLGQSAQPQHF
TRBV28,NA,NA,TRBJ1-1,TGTGCCAGCAGTTTAGGATGGGGGAACACTGAAGCTTTCTTT,CASSLGWGNTEAFF
TRBV9,TRBD2,NA,TRBJ2-2,TGTGCCAGCCGAGGAGCGGGGGCCGGGGAGCTGTTTTTT,CASRGAGAGELFF
TRBV5-1,NA,NA,TRBJ2-1,TGCGCCAGCAGCTTGGTCTTCGGTAGCGGTTCCTACAATGAGCAGTTCTTC,CASSLVFGSGSYNEQFF
TRBV5-1,TRBD1,NA,TRBJ2-1,TGCGCCAGCAGCTTACAGGGGCCTTCCTACAATGAGCAGTTCTTC,CASSLQGPSYNEQFF
TRBV4-1,TRBD2,NA,TRBJ2-1,TGCGCCAGCAGCTCGGGGGGGCAAGGAAATGAGCAGTTCTTC,CASSSGGQGNEQFF
TRBV19,TRBD2,once,TRBJ2-7,TGTGCCAGTAGTCCGACTAGCGGGAGCTCCTACGAGCAGTACTTC,CASSPTSGSSYEQYF
TRBV28,TRBD1,NA,TRBJ1-1,TGTGCCAGCAGCCTAGACAGGGGTACTGAAGCTTTCTTT,CASSLDRGTEAFF